Each of the 17 T cell receptor beta chains below was sequenced from the same sample in a study of blood T cell repertoires in COVID-19. The data were produced by immunoSEQ multiplex PCR, yet TCRdb's version contains in-frame clones alone and is incomplete. The sample contains under 150,000 clones, approximately 90% of which appear only once. The sample taken for sequencing was peripheral blood. The receptors come from a man between 50 and 59 years old with active or convalescent COVID-19.

The gene calls are TRBV9 and TRBJ2-5, with D possibly matching TRBD2 (6 bases). Trimming took off 3 bases at V and 5 bases at J, with 14 bases between the two ends. The germline gives CDR1 SGDLS, CDR2 YYNGEE. The CDR3 is 14 amino acids. This CDR3 reads CASSGGGGLETQYF. CDR3 DNA: TGTGCCAGCAGCGGGGGTGGAGGGCTGGAGACCCAGTACTTC.

The rearrangement joins TRBV9 to TRBJ2-3, with 13 positions matching TRBD2. CDR1 and CDR2 from the germline V gene are SGDLS and YYNGEE. The length of the CDR3 is 15 residues. J gave up 4 bases and V 7 bases, and 6 bases lay outside the gene matches. The CDR3 protein is CASGGLAGMSDTQYF. CDR3 bases: TGTGCCAGCGGGGGACTAGCGGGGATGTCAGATACGCAGTATTTT.

The CDR3 region has the DNA TGTGCCAGCAGCTTTATTAATGAAAAACTGTTTTTT. Encoded protein: CASSFINEKLFF. V and J are TRBV7-2 and TRBJ1-4; no clear D. The V end was cut by 3 bases, the J end by 4 bases, with 3 bases between. CDR3 size: 12 residues. Germline assignment: CDR1 SGHTA and CDR2 FQGNSA.

The genes are TRBV28 and TRBJ2-2; D perhaps matches TRBD2 (6 bases). Trimming stripped 3 bases from V and 4 bases from J, with 21 bases between. The CDR3 has 18 residues. Germline CDR1 MDHEN, CDR2 SYDVKM. The DNA for the CDR3 is TGTGCCAGCAGTTTCCAAGGAGGGTCTCTGCTCGGCACCGGGGAGCTGTTTTTT. It is translated as CASSFQGGSLLGTGELFF.

J is TRBJ1-1 and V is TRBV25-1; D is perhaps TRBD1 (5 bases). CDR3 length equals 13 residues. V was pared by 6 bases and J by 1 base, with 9 bases between. Per germline, CDR1 MGHDK and CDR2 SYGVNS. CDR3 protein: CASSETANTEAFF. CDR3 sequence (DNA): TGTGCCAGCAGCGAGACAGCGAACACTGAAGCTTTCTTT.

CDR3 protein: CASSVADRVNEQFF. In DNA, the CDR3 is TGCGCCAGCAGCGTGGCCGACAGGGTAAATGAGCAGTTCTTC. The J gene is TRBJ2-1, the V gene TRBV10-2, with TRBD1 identical over 7 bases. Germline loops: CDR1 WSHSY, CDR2 SAAADI. The CDR3 has 14 residues. The V and J ends lost 6 bases and 7 bases, in that order; junction bases with no gene match: 9.

This clone was found a few times. The chain joins TRBV19 to TRBJ1-2; D gene uncertain. Trimming stripped 5 bases from V and 1 base from J, with 17 bases between. CDR3 length: 16 residues. Germline V gene data show CDR1 as LNHDA and CDR2 as SQIVND (reference sequence). CDR3 coding DNA: TGTGCCAGTAGTTGGCTCAGGACTGATAATAACTATGGCTACACCTTC. Its translation: CASSWLRTDNNYGYTF. Complete variable domain (other parts from reference TRBV19 and TRBJ1-2): DGGITQSPKYLFRKEGQNVTLSCEQNLNHDAMYWYRQDPGQGLRLIYYSQIVNDFQKGDIAEGYSVSREKKESFPLTVTSAQKNPTAFYLCASSWLRTDNNYGYTFGSGTRLTVV.

The chain has TRBV2 and TRBJ2-5, with 15 bases matching TRBD2. J was trimmed by 5 bases and V by 6 bases; bases with no gene match: 7. The V gene's germline CDR1 is SNHLY and CDR2 FYNNEI. There are 16 residues in the CDR3. The CDR3 spells CASRRTSGRASETQYF. The DNA for the CDR3 is TGTGCCAGCAGGAGGACTAGCGGGAGGGCCTCGGAGACCCAGTACTTC.

This clone turned up a few times. The rearrangement links TRBV30 to TRBJ2-3, with 11 bases that match TRBD2. Germline CDR1 is GTSNPN and CDR2 is SVGIG (reference sequence). V lost 0 bases, J lost 2 bases, and 1 base stayed unmatched. This CDR3 has 15 residues. In DNA, the CDR3 is TGTGCCTGGAGTGTACTAGCGGGGGTCACAGATACGCAGTATTTT. This sequence encodes CAWSVLAGVTDTQYF.

The V gene is TRBV27, the J gene TRBJ1-4; perhaps TRBD1 as D (6 bases). The ends were cut back, 6 bases at V and 8 bases at J, with 16 bases in the middle. The CDR3 is 14 residues long. Germline loops: CDR1 MNHEY, CDR2 SMNVEV (reference sequence). This CDR3 reads CASRGNRAYEKLFF. The CDR3 region has the DNA TGTGCCAGCAGGGGAAACAGGGCTTACGAAAAACTGTTTTTT.

The V call is TRBV2, the J call TRBJ2-1, with TRBD1 matching over 9 bases. Germline V gene data show CDR1 as SNHLY and CDR2 as FYNNEI. With V trimmed by 6 bases and J by 8 bases, 11 bases remained unmatched. The CDR3 runs 15 residues. The CDR3 sequence is CASSYSPGTGYEQFF. The DNA for the CDR3 is TGTGCCAGCAGCTACTCCCCCGGGACAGGGTATGAGCAGTTCTTC.

The V and J genes are TRBV2 and TRBJ1-3, with D unresolved. V was clipped by 2 bases and J by 8 bases, with 19 bases between them. Germline V gene lookup returns CDR1 SNHLY and CDR2 FYNNEI. CDR3 length equals 16 residues. The CDR3 spells CASSEYPPTVVYTIYF. Written as DNA, the CDR3 is TGTGCCAGCAGTGAATATCCCCCTACAGTAGTTTACACCATATATTTT.

The chain employs TRBV5-1 and TRBJ2-3, with TRBD2 matching over 15 bases. The CDR3 sequence is 18 residues long. With V trimmed by 3 bases and J by 1 base, 6 bases remained unmatched. CDR1 and CDR2 (germline): SGHRS, YFSETQ. The CDR3 bases are TGCGCCAGCAGCTACGGACTAGCGGGAGGGCCTGGCACAGATACGCAGTATTTT. Residues: CASSYGLAGGPGTDTQYF.

The chain employs TRBV7-2 and TRBJ2-7; TRBD1 matches at 8 bases. The length of the CDR3 is 17 residues. Per the germline V gene, CDR1 is SGHTA and CDR2 is FQGNSA. V trimming: 2 bases; J trimming: 0 bases; junction bases outside the gene matches: 9. CDR3 residues: CASSLPLDRVTSYEQYF. CDR3 coding DNA: TGTGCCAGCAGCTTACCCCTGGACAGGGTGACCTCCTACGAGCAGTACTTC.

CDR3 residues: CASSEVSDTEAFF. In DNA form, the CDR3 reads TGTGCCAGCAGTGAAGTTTCCGACACTGAAGCTTTCTTT. This chain links TRBV6-1 with TRBJ1-1; no clear D. V dropped 1 base and J dropped 3 bases, with 6 bases sitting between them. The germline V gene has CDR1 MNHNS and CDR2 SASEGT. This CDR3 region has 13 residues.

The chain employs TRBV24-1 and TRBJ2-2; 12 bases align to TRBD2. Germline CDR1 KGHDR, CDR2 SFDVKD. The J segment lost 4 bases and the V segment lost 3 bases, leaving 5 bases of the junction unmatched. This CDR3 comprises 17 residues. CDR3 region: CATSDHTSGGPTGELFF. In DNA form, the CDR3 reads TGTGCCACCAGTGATCATACTAGCGGGGGGCCCACCGGGGAGCTGTTTTTT.

This clone was counted between two and nine times. The V gene is TRBV7-8, the J gene TRBJ2-7, with 10 bases that match TRBD2. J lost 3 bases, V lost 5 bases, and 7 bases had no gene match. Germline V gene data show CDR1 as SGHVS and CDR2 as FQNEAQ. The CDR3 is made up of 15 amino acids. This CDR3 is CASSTISGRIYEQYF. Written as DNA, the CDR3 is TGTGCCAGCAGCACGATTAGCGGGAGGATCTACGAGCAGTACTTC.